This T cell receptor (beta chain) was captured in a study of chemoradiotherapy in HPV16-positive cancers. The CDR3 spans 14 residues. CDR1 is SGHNT, CDR2 YENEEA, per germline. Trimming pared 3 bases from V and 2 bases from J, leaving 7 bases between. Using immunoSEQ multiplex PCR, the repertoire was profiled, and TCRdb retains in-frame clones only, with some absent. Here the sample spans 30,000 to 35,000 clones, around 86% being singletons. Sequencing used blood, obtained from a patient who underwent chemoradiotherapy. The rearrangement uses TRBV11-3 and TRBJ2-2; no clear D gene. The source of this sequence is a human donor with HPV-associated anogenital cancer. CDR3 sequence reads: CASSLISNTGELFF. As DNA, the CDR3 is TGTGCCAGCAGCTTGATTAGTAACACCGGGGAGCTGTTTTTT.